These 14 T cell receptor beta chains share one sample of origin, sequenced in a study of Ad26.COV2.S vaccination and SARS-CoV-2 variants. The assay was immunoSEQ multiplex PCR, and TCRdb's table has in-frame clones only and misses some. The data show over 200,000 clones, 88% seen once. The treatment denotes: roughly 19 received Ad26.COV2.S at low or high dose, single or two shots; about 5 received placebo; per-sample allocation not given. All samples were drawn on day 63, counting from the first vaccine or placebo injection. Material: peripheral blood, obtained in a trial of Ad26.COV2.S vaccine versus placebo. Every receptor here comes from a person aged 18-60 years who received the Ad26.COV2.S COVID-19 vaccine or a placebo.

The gene calls are TRBV25-1 and TRBJ2-1; D unclear. The CDR3 sequence is 14 residues long. Trimming shortened V by 0 bases and J by 5 bases, and 8 bases separated the two germline ends. The germline V gene has CDR1 MGHDK and CDR2 SYGVNS. The CDR3 DNA follows: TGTGCCAGCAGTGAATATACCAGAAACAATGAGCAGTTCTTC. Translation: CASSEYTRNNEQFF. Combining the CDR3 with reference TRBV25-1 and TRBJ2-1 gives the whole variable domain EADIYQTPRYLVIGTGKKITLECSQTMGHDKMYWYQQDPGMELHLIHYSYGVNSTEKGDLSSESTVSRIRTEHFPLTLESARPSHTSQYLCASSEYTRNNEQFFGPGTRLTVL.

DNA of the CDR3: TGTGCCACCAGTGCCCACGGCAGGGATGAAGCTTTCTTT. Translating it yields CATSAHGRDEAFF. The genes are TRBV24-1 and TRBJ1-1; D may be TRBD1 (5 bases). Germline V gene lookup returns CDR1 KGHDR and CDR2 SFDVKD. The CDR3 runs to 13 residues. V was clipped by 5 bases and J by 7 bases, with 13 bases between them.

V and J are TRBV12-3 or TRBV12-4 and TRBJ1-5; maybe TRBD1 (6 bases). The CDR3 has 12 residues. V shed 1 base and J shed 8 bases, with 6 bases lying between them. The CDR3: CASSLEGEPQHF. Written as DNA, the CDR3 is TGTGCCAGCAGTTTAGAGGGGGAGCCCCAGCATTTT.

This clone was counted only a few times. The chain has TRBV7-8 and TRBJ2-1, with D perhaps matching TRBD1 or TRBD2 (6 bases each). Germline V gene sequence: CDR1 SGHVS, CDR2 FQNEAQ. V lost 5 bases and J lost 2, with 16 bases in between. The CDR3 has 16 residues. The chain's CDR3 is CASSPRGTPTYNEQFF. The CDR3 nucleotides read TGTGCCAGCAGCCCTAGGGGGACTCCAACCTACAATGAGCAGTTCTTC.

The gene calls are TRBV5-1 and TRBJ2-1, with D perhaps given as TRBD1 or TRBD2 (6 bases each). The CDR3 runs 17 residues. V was trimmed by 2 bases and J by 4 bases, leaving 19 bases between them. Germline values: CDR1 SGHRS, CDR2 YFSETQ. CDR3 sequence: CASSFMGARGVYNEQFF. The CDR3, as DNA: TGCGCCAGCAGCTTTATGGGGGCGCGGGGTGTTTACAATGAGCAGTTCTTC. Drawing the rest from reference TRBV5-1 and TRBJ2-1, the complete variable domain is KAGVTQTPRYLIKTRGQQVTLSCSPISGHRSVSWYQQTPGQGLQFLFEYFSETQRNKGNFPGRFSGRQFSNSRSEMNVSTLELGDSALYLCASSFMGARGVYNEQFFGPGTRLTVL.

The chain carries TRBV4-2 and TRBJ2-2; the match to TRBD1 covers 10 bases. Trimming cost V 2 bases and J 7 bases; bases outside gene matches: 10. The CDR3 consists of 17 residues. Germline loops: CDR1 LGHNA, CDR2 YNFKEQ. CDR3 loop: CASSQTSGTGVGGELFF. The CDR3 DNA sequence: TGTGCCAGCAGCCAAACCTCCGGGACAGGGGTTGGCGGGGAGCTGTTTTTT.

This clone showed up just once. V is TRBV18 and J is TRBJ1-3; D not resolved. There are 16 residues in the CDR3. The germline gives CDR1 KGHSH, CDR2 LQKENI. The V and J ends lost 1 base and 0 bases respectively, with 10 bases between them. The CDR3 spells CASSPQGSLSGNTIYF. Written as DNA, the CDR3 is TGTGCCAGCTCACCACAAGGGAGCCTCTCTGGAAACACCATATATTTT.

The V gene is TRBV7-9, the J gene TRBJ2-2; TRBD2 is a possible D gene (7 bases). V was clipped by 4 bases and J by 1 base, with 22 bases between them. The CDR3 has 19 amino acids. Germline V gives CDR1 SEHNR, CDR2 FQNEAQ (reference sequence). The CDR3 sequence is CASSWGGAGAGVNTGELFF. CDR3 in DNA: TGTGCCAGCAGCTGGGGTGGAGCAGGGGCGGGAGTGAACACCGGGGAGCTGTTTTTT.

CDR3 region: CASSFLKNVPDTEAFF. The DNA of the CDR3 is TGTGCCAGCAGCTTTTTGAAGAACGTCCCGGACACTGAAGCTTTCTTT. The V and J genes are TRBV5-4 and TRBJ1-1; D ambiguous. The CDR3 sequence is 16 residues long. The germline V gene encodes CDR1 SGHNT and CDR2 YYREEE (reference sequence). The V end lost 2 bases, the J end lost 3 bases, and 17 bases lay between the germline ends.

The chain combines TRBV19 with TRBJ1-1; possibly TRBD1 for D (6 bases). V was pared by 7 bases and J by 2 bases, with 14 bases between. The CDR3 has 14 amino acids. CDR1 LNHDA and CDR2 SQIVND come from the germline V gene (reference sequence). This CDR3 reads CASTFNRANTEAFF. CDR3 DNA: TGTGCCAGTACCTTTAACAGGGCTAACACTGAAGCTTTCTTT.

The rearrangement joins TRBV6-5 to TRBJ2-3; D call uncertain. In germline, CDR1 is MNHEY, CDR2 SVGAGI. The CDR3 is 11 amino acids. V dropped 2 bases and J dropped 6 bases, with 3 bases sitting between them. The CDR3: CASSYVDTQYF. CDR3 DNA: TGTGCCAGCAGTTACGTGGATACGCAGTATTTT.

The chain recombines TRBV5-8 with TRBJ2-1, with 14 bases lining up with TRBD2. Germline loops: CDR1 SGHTS, CDR2 YDEGEE. The trim removed 4 bases at V and 5 bases at J, leaving 5 bases unmatched. This CDR3 contains 16 residues. The DNA for the CDR3 is TGTGCCAGCAGCCCGAGACTAGCGGGAGGGGACAATGAGCAGTTCTTC. Residues: CASSPRLAGGDNEQFF.

CDR3 DNA: TGTGCCAGCAGTTTAAACGGGTACTCCTACAATGAGCAGTTCTTC. This gives the protein CASSLNGYSYNEQFF. The chain employs TRBV27 and TRBJ2-1, with no clear D. The CDR3 is 15 residues long. V was trimmed by 2 bases and J by 0 bases, leaving 8 bases between them. CDR1 is MNHEY, CDR2 SMNVEV, per germline (reference sequence).

The chain carries TRBV6-6 and TRBJ2-7; 8 bases are shared with TRBD2. The CDR3 spans 15 residues. Losses at the gene ends were 5 bases for V and 0 bases for J; bases not matched to a gene: 6. CDR1 is MNHNY and CDR2 is SVGAGI in the germline V gene (reference sequence). CDR3 in DNA: TGTGCCAGCAGTGGGGCGGGAGGTAGCTCCTACGAGCAGTACTTC. This codes for CASSGAGGSSYEQYF.